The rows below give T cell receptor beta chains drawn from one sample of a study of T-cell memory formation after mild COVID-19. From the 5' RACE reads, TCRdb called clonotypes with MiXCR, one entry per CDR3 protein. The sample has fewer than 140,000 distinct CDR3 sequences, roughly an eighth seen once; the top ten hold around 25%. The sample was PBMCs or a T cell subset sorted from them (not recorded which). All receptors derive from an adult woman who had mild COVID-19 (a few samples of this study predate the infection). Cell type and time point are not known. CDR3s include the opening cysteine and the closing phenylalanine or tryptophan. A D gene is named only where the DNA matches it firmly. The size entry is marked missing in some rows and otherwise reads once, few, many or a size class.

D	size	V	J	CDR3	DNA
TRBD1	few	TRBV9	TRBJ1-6	CASSPPGTDSPLHF	TGTGCCAGCAGCCCACCCGGGACAGATTCACCCCTCCACTTT
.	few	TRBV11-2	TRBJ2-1	CASSLMGNTYNEQFF	TGTGCCAGCAGCTTAATGGGGAATACCTACAATGAGCAGTTCTTC
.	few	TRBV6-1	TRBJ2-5	CASSEGVRYRGLQETQYF	TGTGCCAGCAGTGAGGGGGTCAGGTACAGAGGGCTCCAAGAGACCCAGTACTTC
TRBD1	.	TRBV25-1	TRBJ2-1	CASRTGIHEQFF	TGTGCCAGCAGGACAGGGATCCATGAGCAGTTCTTC
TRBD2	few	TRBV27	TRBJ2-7	CASSWSGSHYEQYF	TGTGCCAGCAGTTGGAGCGGGAGTCACTACGAGCAGTACTTC
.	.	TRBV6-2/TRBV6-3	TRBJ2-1	CASSTGGPPYNEQFF	TGTGCCAGCAGTACAGGAGGGCCCCCTTACAATGAGCAGTTCTTC
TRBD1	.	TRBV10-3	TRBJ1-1	CAISETGGTEAFF	TGTGCCATCAGTGAAACAGGGGGCACTGAAGCTTTCTTT
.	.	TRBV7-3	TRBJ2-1	CASSPTPRGEQFF	TGTGCCAGCAGCCCGACCCCCAGGGGTGAGCAGTTCTTC
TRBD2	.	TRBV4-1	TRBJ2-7	CASSQELAASYEQYF	TGCGCCAGCAGCCAAGAACTAGCGGCCTCCTACGAGCAGTACTTC
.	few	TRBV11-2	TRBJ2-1	CASSRGTPYEQFF	TGTGCCAGCAGTCGGGGGACCCCATATGAGCAGTTCTTC
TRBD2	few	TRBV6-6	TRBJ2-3	CASSNLLAGPTDTQYF	TGTGCCAGCAGTAACCTACTAGCGGGACCCACAGATACGCAGTATTTT
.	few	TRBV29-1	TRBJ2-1	CSAGQSSYNEQFF	TGCAGCGCCGGACAGAGCTCCTACAATGAGCAGTTCTTC
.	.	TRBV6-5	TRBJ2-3	CASSTGWADTQYF	TGTGCCAGCAGTACTGGGTGGGCAGATACGCAGTATTTT
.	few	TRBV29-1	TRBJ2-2	CSVERPNLNTGELFF	TGCAGCGTTGAGCGTCCTAACCTGAACACCGGGGAGCTGTTTTTT
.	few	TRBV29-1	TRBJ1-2	CSALRDTDYGYTF	TGCAGCGCTCTACGGGACACCGACTATGGCTACACCTTC
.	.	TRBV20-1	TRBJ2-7	CSARDGLGSEQYF	TGCAGTGCTAGAGATGGGCTTGGCAGCGAGCAGTACTTC